The 2 T cell receptor beta chains below were found in one sample sequenced in a study of blood T cell repertoires in COVID-19. Measured with immunoSEQ multiplex PCR; TCRdb has only the in-frame clones, and not every one. The sample holds roughly 400,000 clones; approximately 89% are singletons and the top ten take less than 2%. Sequenced: PBMCs or T cells enriched from blood (not recorded which). These receptors all come from a woman aged 25 to 39 who had recovered from COVID-19.

The V and J genes are TRBV9 and TRBJ2-7, with D maybe TRBD2 (5 bases). Germline CDR1 is SGDLS and CDR2 is YYNGEE. The V end was cut by 6 bases, the J end by 6 bases, with 7 bases between. The CDR3 is 10 amino acids. CDR3 region: CASMAGEQYF. CDR3 in DNA: TGTGCCAGCATGGCGGGCGAGCAGTACTTC.

Here the CDR3 reads CAWSSMRGVAGGDSPLHF. The CDR3 DNA reads TGTGCCTGGAGCTCAATGCGAGGTGTCGCTGGAGGGGATTCACCCCTCCACTTT. The chain combines TRBV30 with TRBJ1-6, with TRBD1 as a possible D gene (5 bases). The V end was cut by 3 bases, the J end by 8 bases, with 26 bases between. In germline, CDR1 is GTSNPN, CDR2 SVGIG (reference sequence). This CDR3 spans 18 amino acids.